This is a list of T cell receptor beta chains from one sample in a study of blood T cell repertoires in COVID-19. TCRdb's table, derived via immunoSEQ multiplex PCR, lists solely in-frame clones and lacks some. This table holds 98,000 or so clones, approximately 85% found once. Input material: peripheral blood. These receptors were taken from a human donor in a cohort sampled during active COVID-19. Both conserved end residues are part of each CDR3. The D gene is left open where the match is weak. Clone size is shown for a subset of rows, as once, few, many or a class of expanded clone.

clone size	D gene	J gene	V gene	CDR3 DNA	CDR3 protein
.	.	TRBJ1-5	TRBV2	TGTGCCACCCGATTAGGGGCAGGCCTCAATCAGCCCCAGCATTTT	CATRLGAGLNQPQHF
.	.	TRBJ2-7	TRBV6-5	TGTGCCAGCAGTTACGGCCTCCAGTCCTACGAGCAGTACTTC	CASSYGLQSYEQYF
.	.	TRBJ2-5	TRBV4-2	TGTGCCAGCAGCCAAGAGGATCTAGCAGAGACCCAGTACTTC	CASSQEDLAETQYF
.	TRBD1	TRBJ1-1	TRBV6-5	TGTGCCAGCAGTTACCGGGGACAGGGGAGCACTGAAGCTTTCTTT	CASSYRGQGSTEAFF
.	TRBD1	TRBJ1-4	TRBV7-9	TGTGCCAGCAGCCGAGGGACAGGGGCTAATGAAAAACTGTTTTTT	CASSRGTGANEKLFF
.	.	TRBJ2-1	TRBV5-1	TGCGCCAGCAGCTTGGGAAGCGGAGTCTACAATGAGCAGTTCTTC	CASSLGSGVYNEQFF
.	TRBD2	TRBJ2-5	TRBV11-2	TGTGCCAGCAGCTTTAGCGGGGGGAGAGAGACCCAGTACTTC	CASSFSGGRETQYF
.	TRBD2	TRBJ2-1	TRBV16	TGTGCCAGCAGCCAATCAGATGCCGGACTAGCGGGTTACAATGAGCAGTTCTTC	CASSQSDAGLAGYNEQFF
.	.	TRBJ2-7	TRBV18	TGTGCCAGCTCACCGAGGGACGAGCAGTACTTC	CASSPRDEQYF
.	TRBD2	TRBJ2-7	TRBV5-1	TGCGCCAGCAGCTTTGGGACTAGCGGGAGTTACCACGAGCAGTACTTC	CASSFGTSGSYHEQYF
.	TRBD1	TRBJ1-6	TRBV10-2	TGCGCCAGCAGTGAGGTCCGGACAGGGCTACACTCACCCCTCCACTTT	CASSEVRTGLHSPLHF
.	.	TRBJ2-5	TRBV18	TGTGCCAGCTCCCCCTCCCAGGTCGGGACCCAGTACTTC	CASSPSQVGTQYF
.	.	TRBJ1-5	TRBV6-5	TGTGCCAGCAGTCGAACAGGGAGCAATCAGCCCCAGCATTTT	CASSRTGSNQPQHF
.	.	TRBJ1-2	TRBV7-3	TGTGCCAGCAGCTTACCCGACAAGACCCTCACCTTC	CASSLPDKTLTF
.	.	TRBJ2-7	TRBV3-1/TRBV3-2	TGTGCCAGCAGCCGATCGGACAGAGGACTTACAAACTACGAGCAGTACTTC	CASSRSDRGLTNYEQYF
.	.	TRBJ1-2	TRBV19	TGTGCCAGTAGTATAGATGCGGGGAACTATGGCTACACCTTC	CASSIDAGNYGYTF
.	.	TRBJ2-7	TRBV7-9	TGTGCCAGCAGCTTAGGCGGGCAGGACGAGCAGTACTTC	CASSLGGQDEQYF
.	.	TRBJ2-1	TRBV12-1	TGTGCCAGCAGCGTCTCTCCCTTAGCAGCCCTCTACAATGAGCAGTTCTTC	CASSVSPLAALYNEQFF
.	.	TRBJ1-6	TRBV9	TGTGCCAGCAGCGTAGATGGAGGGACGGGTTCACCCCTCCACTTT	CASSVDGGTGSPLHF
few	.	TRBJ1-3	TRBV19	TGTGCCAGTAGTGAGAGGCGAAACACCATATATTTT	CASSERRNTIYF
.	.	TRBJ1-1	TRBV19	TGTGCCAGTAGTATATTAGGACAGATCAACACTGAAGCTTTCTTT	CASSILGQINTEAFF
once	TRBD1	TRBJ1-1	TRBV18	TGTGCCAGCTCACCACCGGCAGGGGGCCAGAACACTGAAGCTTTCTTT	CASSPPAGGQNTEAFF
.	TRBD2	TRBJ2-5	TRBV7-9	TGTGCCAGCAGCTCTAGCGGGAGGGCCGGGGAGACCCAGTACTTC	CASSSSGRAGETQYF
.	.	TRBJ1-1	TRBV7-8	TGTGCCAGCAGCTTGGGGGGGAGAACTGAAGCTTTCTTT	CASSLGGRTEAFF
.	.	TRBJ2-1	TRBV6-5	TGTGCCAGCAGGTACTCGGGACTTCACTACAATGAGCAGTTCTTC	CASRYSGLHYNEQFF
.	.	TRBJ2-7	TRBV2	TGTGCCAGCAGTGATGGGAGATTTGCCTACGAGCAGTACTTC	CASSDGRFAYEQYF
.	TRBD1	TRBJ2-7	TRBV3-1/TRBV3-2	TGTGCCAGCAGCCCCCGGGACAGGGGTAGGTACGAGCAGTACTTC	CASSPRDRGRYEQYF
.	.	TRBJ1-2	TRBV29-1	TGCAGCGTCCCCGACCAGGGGCTAGGCTATGGCTACACCTTC	CSVPDQGLGYGYTF
.	TRBD2	TRBJ2-1	TRBV6-5	TGTGCCAGCAGCGGGGGGGCCTCCTTCAATGAGCAGTTCTTC	CASSGGASFNEQFF
.	.	TRBJ2-6	TRBV29-1	TGCAGCGTTGAAGGAAATCCGGGCTCTGGGGCCAACGTCCTGACTTTC	CSVEGNPGSGANVLTF
.	TRBD1	TRBJ1-2	TRBV27	TGTGCCAGCAGTTTATCCAGGGGGGAGTATGGCTACACCTTC	CASSLSRGEYGYTF
.	.	TRBJ2-3	TRBV27	TGTGCCAGCAGTTCTGGGCCAGCGGTAAGCACAGATACGCAGTATTTT	CASSSGPAVSTDTQYF
.	TRBD2	TRBJ2-3	TRBV11-3	TGTGCCAGCAGCTCGAGCGGCGGGGGGGCCGGAGATACGCAGTATTTT	CASSSSGGGAGDTQYF
.	.	TRBJ2-7	TRBV2	TGTGCCAGCACCCCCCTCCAGGGCGCCCGCGAGCAGTACTTC	CASTPLQGAREQYF
.	.	TRBJ2-7	TRBV27	TGTGCCAGCTCAGATAGAGGGATCTCCTACGAGCAGTACTTC	CASSDRGISYEQYF
.	.	TRBJ1-2	TRBV12-3/TRBV12-4	TGTGCCAGCAGTCCGTACAGGGACTATGGCTACACCTTC	CASSPYRDYGYTF
.	.	TRBJ2-7	TRBV19	TGTGCCAGTAGTCCCGACGGGGACTCCTACGAGCAGTACTTC	CASSPDGDSYEQYF
few	.	TRBJ2-7	TRBV11-2	TGTGCCAGCAGCTTCGGGAGCTCCTACGAGCAGTACTTC	CASSFGSSYEQYF
.	TRBD1	TRBJ2-7	TRBV5-6	TGTGCCAGCAGCTTGGCTAGGGGGCTATACGAGCAGTACTTC	CASSLARGLYEQYF
.	.	TRBJ2-7	TRBV5-1	TGCGCCAGCAGCCCAGACACAATAGCCTACGAGCAGTACTTC	CASSPDTIAYEQYF
.	.	TRBJ2-2	TRBV24-1	TGTGCCACCAGTGATTTGCGAAAAGCGGGGGAGCTGTTTTTT	CATSDLRKAGELFF
.	TRBD2	TRBJ2-5	TRBV3-1/TRBV3-2	TGTGCCAGCAGCCAATCTCTAGCGGGAGGGCCCACCCAAGAGACCCAGTACTTC	CASSQSLAGGPTQETQYF
.	.	TRBJ2-7	TRBV11-2	TGTGCCAGCAGCCTCACTCCGGGACTCCTATACGAGCAGTACTTC	CASSLTPGLLYEQYF
.	.	TRBJ2-4	TRBV5-1	TGCGCCAGCAGCCCGTTCTTACAAGAAAACATTCAGTACTTC	CASSPFLQENIQYF
.	TRBD2	TRBJ2-1	TRBV7-2	TGTGCCAGCAGCTTAGGACTAGCGGGGGCCCTGCCCTACAATGAGCAGTTCTTC	CASSLGLAGALPYNEQFF
.	.	TRBJ2-3	TRBV27	TGTGCCAGCAGTTTAGACTTAAACACAGATACGCAGTATTTT	CASSLDLNTDTQYF
.	.	TRBJ1-2	TRBV4-1	TGCGCCAGCAGCCCCATGGAGGGAGGATTTGGCTACACCTTC	CASSPMEGGFGYTF
once	TRBD1	TRBJ1-1	TRBV30	TGTGCCTGGAGTTACGGGACAGGGACTGAAGCTTTCTTT	CAWSYGTGTEAFF
.	.	TRBJ2-1	TRBV6-5	TGTGCCAGCAGTCTCCGTTCGAGGAATGAGCAGTTCTTC	CASSLRSRNEQFF
once	TRBD1	TRBJ2-7	TRBV28	TGTGCCAGCAGTCCGGGACAGCGCTACTACGAGCAGTACTTC	CASSPGQRYYEQYF
.	TRBD1	TRBJ1-5	TRBV6-1	TGTGCCAGCAGAGAATACGTCGGGACAGGGGAACAGCCCCAGCATTTT	CASREYVGTGEQPQHF
.	TRBD2	TRBJ2-5	TRBV6-4	TGTGCCAGCAGTGCTGGCAGCGGGAGTATACAAGAGACCCAGTACTTC	CASSAGSGSIQETQYF
few	TRBD1	TRBJ1-2	TRBV6-5	TGTGCCACCAGTCCTTCGGGACAGGCTGCCCTCGGCTACACCTTC	CATSPSGQAALGYTF
.	TRBD1	TRBJ1-2	TRBV28	TGTGCCAGCAGTATCAACTACAGGGGGAAAGAGTCTGGCTACACCTTC	CASSINYRGKESGYTF